Below, one TCR beta chain is given with its context. Its antigen is not identified. This sample is drawn from a study of response to subunit inactivated influenza vaccine. Study-wide points: It was the authors' suggestion that each seasonal influenza vaccination recruits few new T cells.

One entry per CDR3 protein, called by TCRdb with MiXCR from the RT-PCR reads. The table has over 450,000 distinct CDR3 sequences, approximately 12% seen once. The V gene's germline CDR1 is SGHKS and CDR2 YYEKEE (reference sequence). V dropped 0 bases and J dropped 1 base, with 5 bases sitting between them. The CDR3 totals 14 residues. The sequence derives from a man in his forties or fifties who received an inactivated influenza vaccine. V gene TRBV5-5 combines with J gene TRBJ1-5; D ambiguous. The sequencing here drew on PBMCs from blood, taken 40 to 50 days after vaccination. CDR3 sequence (DNA): TGTGCCAGCAGCTTGGAACAAAGCAATCAGCCCCAGCATTTT. Translated: CASSLEQSNQPQHF.